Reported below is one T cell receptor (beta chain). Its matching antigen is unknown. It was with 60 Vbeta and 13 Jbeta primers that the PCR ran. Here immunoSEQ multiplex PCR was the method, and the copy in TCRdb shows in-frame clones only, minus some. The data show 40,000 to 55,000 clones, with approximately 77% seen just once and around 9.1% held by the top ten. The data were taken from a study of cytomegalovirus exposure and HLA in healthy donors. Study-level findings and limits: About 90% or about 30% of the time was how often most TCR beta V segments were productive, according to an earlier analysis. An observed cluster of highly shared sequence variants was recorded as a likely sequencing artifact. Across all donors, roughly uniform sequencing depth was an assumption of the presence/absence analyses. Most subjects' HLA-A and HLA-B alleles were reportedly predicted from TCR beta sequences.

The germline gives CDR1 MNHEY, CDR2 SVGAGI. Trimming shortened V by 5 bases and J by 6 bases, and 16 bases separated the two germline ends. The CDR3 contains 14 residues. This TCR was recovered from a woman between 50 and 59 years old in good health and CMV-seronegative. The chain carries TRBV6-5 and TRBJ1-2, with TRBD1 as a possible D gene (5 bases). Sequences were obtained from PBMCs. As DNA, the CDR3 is TGTGCCAGCAGTCTCCGCTCAGGGTGGGATGGCTACACCTTC. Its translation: CASSLRSGWDGYTF.